This T cell receptor (beta chain) was found in a study of regulatory T cells in long-lasting Graves disease. Study-wide points: Having only a small sample size may have limited accuracy. Between persistent patients, 2,500 to 3,500 public clonotypes were shared, exceeding the roughly 1,000 shared between new patients. Favored usage of TRBV28, TRBJ1-2 and TRBJ2-5 was recorded in persistent disease.

Both iRepertoire HTBI primers and Arm-PCR of CDR3 regions were used to build the TCR beta libraries. One entry per CDR3 protein results from TCRdb running MiXCR on the multiplex PCR reads. The sample lists fewer than 400,000 distinct CDR3 sequences, under 20% occurring once. This clonotype has more than one count but fewer than ten. Its specificity is unknown. Time point specified: newly diagnosed GD, antithyroid drugs for less than 3 months. The authors made the TCR library using RNA they extracted from PBMCs. CDR3 length: 14 amino acids. V lost 0 bases and J lost 1, with 9 bases in between. CDR1 is GTSNPN, CDR2 SVGIG, per germline (reference sequence).

The chain joins TRBV30 to TRBJ1-1; D call uncertain. This specimen consisted of peripheral blood mononuclear cells (PBMCs), obtained at new diagnosis, from a patient treated with antithyroid drugs. The clonotype was recovered from a female donor with Graves disease. In DNA form, the CDR3 reads TGTGCCTGGAGTGTACAACGCCGGAACACTGAAGCTTTCTTT. Translation gives CAWSVQRRNTEAFF.